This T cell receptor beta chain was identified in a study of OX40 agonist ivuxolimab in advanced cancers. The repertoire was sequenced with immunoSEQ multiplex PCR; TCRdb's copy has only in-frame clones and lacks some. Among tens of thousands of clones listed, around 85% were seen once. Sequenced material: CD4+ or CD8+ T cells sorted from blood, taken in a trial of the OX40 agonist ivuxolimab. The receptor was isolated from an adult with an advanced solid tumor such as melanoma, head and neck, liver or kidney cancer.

CDR3 DNA sequence: TGTGCCAGCAGCTTAGTACCACTATACAATGAGCAGTTCTTC. This gives the protein CASSLVPLYNEQFF. The chain couples TRBV7-2 to TRBJ2-1; D uncertain. The CDR3 spans 14 residues. V lost 1 base to trimming and J lost 4 bases, with 8 bases between them. Germline loops: CDR1 SGHTA, CDR2 FQGNSA.